These 6 T cell receptor beta chains were sequenced from one sample in a study of early T cells in non-severe SARS-CoV-2 infection. TCRdb re-called the 5' RACE reads with MiXCR, one entry per CDR3 protein. The sample has 65,000 to 95,000 distinct CDR3 sequences, around 9.9% seen once. The sequenced material came from whole blood. These receptors were taken from an adult who was a healthcare worker with PCR-confirmed SARS-CoV-2 infection or an uninfected control (not recorded which).

This clonotype was counted a few times. This chain uses TRBV7-9 with TRBJ1-5, with 12 bases fitting TRBD1. J lost 7 bases, V lost 5 bases, and 6 bases had no gene match. The CDR3 spans 15 residues. CDR1 SEHNR and CDR2 FQNEAQ come from the germline V gene (reference sequence). The CDR3 sequence: CASSPGQGAEQPQHF. The DNA of the CDR3 is TGTGCCAGCAGCCCGGGACAGGGGGCCGAACAGCCCCAGCATTTT.

The chain combines TRBV20-1 with TRBJ2-5; maybe TRBD2 (5 bases). The V end lost 5 bases, the J end lost 1 base, and 11 bases lay between the germline ends. The germline V gene has CDR1 DFQATT and CDR2 SNEGSKA (reference sequence). The CDR3 covers 13 residues. The CDR3: CSAERTFQETQYF. The DNA of the CDR3 is TGCAGTGCTGAAAGGACTTTCCAAGAGACCCAGTACTTC.

This clonotype was seen a few times. V is TRBV20-1 and J is TRBJ1-6, with D unresolved. Germline CDR1 DFQATT, CDR2 SNEGSKA (reference sequence). Trimming cost V 6 bases and J 2 bases, with 17 bases left between them. The CDR3 contains 16 residues. The CDR3 region has the DNA TGCAGTGCATCCCGAAGGGCAGCCACCTATAATTCACCCCTCCACTTT. It is translated as CSASRRAATYNSPLHF.

V is TRBV3-1 and J is TRBJ1-2, with unresolved D. This CDR3 is built from 13 residues. Per the germline V gene, CDR1 is LGHDT and CDR2 is YNNKEL (reference sequence). V was cut by 2 bases and J by 2 bases, with 6 bases left in between. The CDR3 protein is CASSQSTNYGYTF. The CDR3 region has the DNA TGTGCCAGCAGCCAATCTACGAACTATGGCTACACCTTC.

This clonotype was detected only a few times. The rearrangement joins TRBV18 to TRBJ2-4, with 7 nucleotides matching TRBD1. V lost 0 bases, J lost 2 bases, and 10 bases stayed unmatched. This CDR3 contains 18 residues. CDR1 and CDR2 (germline): KGHSH, LQKENI. CDR3 loop: CASSPPMSGGLSKNIQYF. The CDR3 DNA is TGTGCCAGCTCACCACCGATGTCAGGGGGATTGTCCAAAAACATTCAGTACTTC.

This clonotype appeared many times. The chain combines TRBV20-1 with TRBJ1-4, with 7 bases that match TRBD1. Trimming cost V 0 bases and J 8 bases; bases outside gene matches: 9. The length of the CDR3 is 15 residues. The germline CDR1 and CDR2 sequences are DFQATT and SNEGSKA (reference sequence). CDR3 protein: CSARERQGIWEKLFF. The CDR3 DNA is TGCAGTGCTAGAGAAAGACAGGGAATTTGGGAAAAACTGTTTTTT.